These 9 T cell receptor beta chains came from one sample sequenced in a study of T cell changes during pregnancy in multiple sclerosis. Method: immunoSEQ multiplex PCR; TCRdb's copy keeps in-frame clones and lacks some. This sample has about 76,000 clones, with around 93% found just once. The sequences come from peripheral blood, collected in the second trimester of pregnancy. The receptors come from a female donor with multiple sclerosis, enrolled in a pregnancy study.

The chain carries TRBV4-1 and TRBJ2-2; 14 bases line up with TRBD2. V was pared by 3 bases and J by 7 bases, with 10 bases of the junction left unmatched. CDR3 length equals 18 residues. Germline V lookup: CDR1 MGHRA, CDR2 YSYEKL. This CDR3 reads CASSQRLAGGPRVGELFF. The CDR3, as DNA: TGCGCCAGCAGCCAGAGACTAGCGGGGGGGCCACGCGTCGGGGAGCTGTTTTTT.

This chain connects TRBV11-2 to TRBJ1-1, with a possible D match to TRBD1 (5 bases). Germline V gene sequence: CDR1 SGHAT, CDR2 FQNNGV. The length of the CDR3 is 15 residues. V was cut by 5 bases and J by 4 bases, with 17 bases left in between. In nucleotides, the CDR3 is TGTGCCAGCAGCGCACTCAGGGAGGTGGGCACTGAAGCTTTCTTT. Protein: CASSALREVGTEAFF.

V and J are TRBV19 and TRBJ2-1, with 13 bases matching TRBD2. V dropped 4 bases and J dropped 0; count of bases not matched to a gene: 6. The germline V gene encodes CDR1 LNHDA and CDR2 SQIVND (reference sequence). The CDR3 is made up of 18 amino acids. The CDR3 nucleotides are TGTGCCAGTAGTAGACGGACTAGCGGGGGAAGCTCCTACAATGAGCAGTTCTTC. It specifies CASSRRTSGGSSYNEQFF.

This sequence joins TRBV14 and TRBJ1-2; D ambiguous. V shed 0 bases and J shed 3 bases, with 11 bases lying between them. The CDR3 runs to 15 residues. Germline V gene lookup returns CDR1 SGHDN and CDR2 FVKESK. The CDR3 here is CASSQDNRAHYGYTF. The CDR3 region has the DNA TGTGCCAGCAGCCAAGATAACAGAGCTCACTATGGCTACACCTTC.

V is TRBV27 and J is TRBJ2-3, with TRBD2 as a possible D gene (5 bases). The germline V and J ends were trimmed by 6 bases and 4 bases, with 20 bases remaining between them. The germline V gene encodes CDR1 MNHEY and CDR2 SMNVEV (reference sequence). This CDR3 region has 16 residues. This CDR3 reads CASSTSLPRDSDTQYF. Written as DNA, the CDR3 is TGTGCCAGCAGCACCTCACTGCCCCGGGATTCAGATACGCAGTATTTT.

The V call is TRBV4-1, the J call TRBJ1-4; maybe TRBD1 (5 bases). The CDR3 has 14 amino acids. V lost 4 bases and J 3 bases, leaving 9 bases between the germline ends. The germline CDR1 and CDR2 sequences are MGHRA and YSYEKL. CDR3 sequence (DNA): TGCGCCAGCAGCCTGACAGTAGCTAATGAAAAACTGTTTTTT. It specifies CASSLTVANEKLFF.

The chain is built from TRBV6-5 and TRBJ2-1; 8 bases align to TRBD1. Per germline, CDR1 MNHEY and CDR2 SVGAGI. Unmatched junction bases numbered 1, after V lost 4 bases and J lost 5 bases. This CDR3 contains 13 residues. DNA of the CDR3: TGTGCCAGCAGTTCGACAGGGGACAATGAGCAGTTCTTC. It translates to CASSSTGDNEQFF.

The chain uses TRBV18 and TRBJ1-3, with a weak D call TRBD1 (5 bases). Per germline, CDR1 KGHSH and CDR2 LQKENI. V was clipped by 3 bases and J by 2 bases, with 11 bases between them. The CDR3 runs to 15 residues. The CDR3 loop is CASSPSGSAGNTIYF. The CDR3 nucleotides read TGTGCCAGCTCACCTTCAGGGTCCGCTGGAAACACCATATATTTT. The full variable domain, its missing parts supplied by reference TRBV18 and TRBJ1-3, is NAGVMQNPRHLVRRRGQEARLRCSPMKGHSHVYWYRQLPEEGLKFMVYLQKENIIDESGMPKERFSAEFPKEGPSILRIQQVVRGDSAAYFCASSPSGSAGNTIYFGEGSWLTVV.

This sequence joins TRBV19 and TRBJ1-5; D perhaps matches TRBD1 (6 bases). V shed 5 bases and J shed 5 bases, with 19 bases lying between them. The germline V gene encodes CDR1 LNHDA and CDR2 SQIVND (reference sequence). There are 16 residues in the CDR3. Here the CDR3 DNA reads TGTGCCAGTAGTCCCTCCCGGCCCCGGACAGATCAGCCCCAGCATTTT. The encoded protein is CASSPSRPRTDQPQHF.